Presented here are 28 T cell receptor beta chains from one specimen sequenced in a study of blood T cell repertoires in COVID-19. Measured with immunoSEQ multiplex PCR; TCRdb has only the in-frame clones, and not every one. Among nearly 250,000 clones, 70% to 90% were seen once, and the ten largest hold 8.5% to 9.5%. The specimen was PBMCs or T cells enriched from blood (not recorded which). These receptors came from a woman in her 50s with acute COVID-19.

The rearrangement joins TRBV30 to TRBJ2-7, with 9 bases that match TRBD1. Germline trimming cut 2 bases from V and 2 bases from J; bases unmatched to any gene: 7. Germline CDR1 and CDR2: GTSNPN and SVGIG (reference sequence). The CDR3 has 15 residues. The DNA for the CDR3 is TGTGCCTGGAGTCGCGCAGGGACAGGGACCTACGAGCAGTACTTC. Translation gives CAWSRAGTGTYEQYF.

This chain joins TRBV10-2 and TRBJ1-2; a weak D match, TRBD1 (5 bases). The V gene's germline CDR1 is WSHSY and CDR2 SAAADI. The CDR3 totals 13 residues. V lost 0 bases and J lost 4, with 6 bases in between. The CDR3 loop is CASSESTGYGYTF. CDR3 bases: TGCGCCAGCAGTGAGTCAACAGGCTATGGCTACACCTTC.

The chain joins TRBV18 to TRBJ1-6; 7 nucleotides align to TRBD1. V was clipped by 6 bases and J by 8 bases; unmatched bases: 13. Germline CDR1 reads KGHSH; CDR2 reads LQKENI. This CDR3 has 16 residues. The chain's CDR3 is CASSGDRDDWDSPLHF. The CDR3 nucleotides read TGTGCCAGCTCGGGAGACAGGGACGATTGGGATTCACCCCTCCACTTT.

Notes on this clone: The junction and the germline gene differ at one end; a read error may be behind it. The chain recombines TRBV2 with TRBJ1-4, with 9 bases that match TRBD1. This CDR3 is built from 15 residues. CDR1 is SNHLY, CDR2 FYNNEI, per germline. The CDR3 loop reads CASSQPGQGNKKLFF. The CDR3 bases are TGTGCCAGCAGTCAACCGGGACAGGGTAATAAAAAACTGTTTTTT.

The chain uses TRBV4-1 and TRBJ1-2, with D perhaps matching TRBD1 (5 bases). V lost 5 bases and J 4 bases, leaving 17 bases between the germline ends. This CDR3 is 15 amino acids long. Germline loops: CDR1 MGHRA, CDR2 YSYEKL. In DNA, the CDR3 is TGCGCCAGCAGCAAACTAAGCCGGGACTCCTATGGCTACACCTTC. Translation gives CASSKLSRDSYGYTF.

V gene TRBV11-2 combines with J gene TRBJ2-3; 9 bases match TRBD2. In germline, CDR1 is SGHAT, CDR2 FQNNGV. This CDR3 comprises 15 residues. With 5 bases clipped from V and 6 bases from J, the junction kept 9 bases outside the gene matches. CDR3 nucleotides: TGTGCCAGCAGCCCATCGGGGACTAGCTTCGATACGCAGTATTTT. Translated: CASSPSGTSFDTQYF.

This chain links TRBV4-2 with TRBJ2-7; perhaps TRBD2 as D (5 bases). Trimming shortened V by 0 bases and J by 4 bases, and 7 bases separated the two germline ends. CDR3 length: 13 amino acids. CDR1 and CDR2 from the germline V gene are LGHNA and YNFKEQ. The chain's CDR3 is CASSQEPGYEQYF. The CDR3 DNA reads TGTGCCAGCAGCCAAGAACCGGGATACGAGCAGTACTTC.

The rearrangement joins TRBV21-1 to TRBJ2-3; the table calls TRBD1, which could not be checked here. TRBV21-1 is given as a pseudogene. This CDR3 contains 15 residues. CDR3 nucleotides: TGTGCCAGCAGCAAAGGGGCCCCACGCACAGATACGCAGTATTTT. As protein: CASSKGAPRTDTQYF.

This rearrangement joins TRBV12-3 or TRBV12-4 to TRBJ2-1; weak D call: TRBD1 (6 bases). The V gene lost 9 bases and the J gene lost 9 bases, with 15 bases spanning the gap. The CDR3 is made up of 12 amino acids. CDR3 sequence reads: CASTTGFAEQFF. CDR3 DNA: TGTGCCAGTACTACAGGGTTTGCTGAGCAGTTCTTC.

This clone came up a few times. The CDR3 region is CATSRGLEVGNEQFF. Written as DNA, the CDR3 is TGTGCCACCAGCAGAGGGTTAGAGGTCGGCAATGAGCAGTTCTTC. This chain joins TRBV15 and TRBJ2-1; D ambiguous. The CDR3 covers 15 residues. Trimming took off 1 base at V and 6 bases at J, with 13 bases between the two ends. The V gene's germline CDR1 is LNHNV and CDR2 YYDKDF (reference sequence).

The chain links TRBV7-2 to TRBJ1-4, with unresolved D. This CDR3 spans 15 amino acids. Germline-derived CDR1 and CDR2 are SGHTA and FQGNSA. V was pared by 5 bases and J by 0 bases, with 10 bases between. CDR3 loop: CASSNQASTNEKLFF. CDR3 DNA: TGTGCCAGCAGCAATCAGGCATCAACTAATGAAAAACTGTTTTTT.

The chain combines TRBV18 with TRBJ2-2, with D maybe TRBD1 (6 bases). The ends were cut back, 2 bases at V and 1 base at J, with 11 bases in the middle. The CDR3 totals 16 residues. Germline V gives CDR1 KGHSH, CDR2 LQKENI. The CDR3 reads CASSPNVQGNTGELFF. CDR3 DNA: TGTGCCAGCTCACCAAACGTACAGGGGAACACCGGGGAGCTGTTTTTT.

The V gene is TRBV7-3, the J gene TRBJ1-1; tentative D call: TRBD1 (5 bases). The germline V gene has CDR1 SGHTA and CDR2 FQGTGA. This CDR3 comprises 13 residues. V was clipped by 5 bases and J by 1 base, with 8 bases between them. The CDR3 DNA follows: TGTGCCAGCAGCCTACAGGAGAACACTGAAGCTTTCTTT. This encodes CASSLQENTEAFF.

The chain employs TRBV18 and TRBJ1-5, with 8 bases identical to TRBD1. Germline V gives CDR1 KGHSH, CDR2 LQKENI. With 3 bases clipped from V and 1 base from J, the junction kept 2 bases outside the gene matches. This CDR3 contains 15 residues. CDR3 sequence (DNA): TGTGCCAGCTCACCTCAGGGGGCAAGCAATCAGCCCCAGCATTTT. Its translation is CASSPQGASNQPQHF.

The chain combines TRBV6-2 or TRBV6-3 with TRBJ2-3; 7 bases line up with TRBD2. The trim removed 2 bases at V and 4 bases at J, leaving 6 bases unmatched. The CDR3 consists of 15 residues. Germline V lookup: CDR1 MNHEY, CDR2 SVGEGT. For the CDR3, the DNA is TGTGCCAGCAGTTACGCGGGGGTCTTGTCAGATACGCAGTATTTT. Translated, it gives CASSYAGVLSDTQYF.

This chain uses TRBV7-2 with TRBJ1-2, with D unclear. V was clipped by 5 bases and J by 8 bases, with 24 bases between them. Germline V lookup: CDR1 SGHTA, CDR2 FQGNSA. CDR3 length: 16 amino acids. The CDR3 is CASSPPLRTRSLGYTF. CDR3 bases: TGTGCCAGCAGCCCCCCGTTAAGAACAAGGAGTCTCGGCTACACCTTC.

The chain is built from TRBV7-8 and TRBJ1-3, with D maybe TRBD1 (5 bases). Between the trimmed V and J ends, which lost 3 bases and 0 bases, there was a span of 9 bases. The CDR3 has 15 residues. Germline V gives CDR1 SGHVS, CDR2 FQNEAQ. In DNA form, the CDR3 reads TGTGCCAGCAGCTTGACAGCGAGCTCTGGAAACACCATATATTTT. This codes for CASSLTASSGNTIYF.

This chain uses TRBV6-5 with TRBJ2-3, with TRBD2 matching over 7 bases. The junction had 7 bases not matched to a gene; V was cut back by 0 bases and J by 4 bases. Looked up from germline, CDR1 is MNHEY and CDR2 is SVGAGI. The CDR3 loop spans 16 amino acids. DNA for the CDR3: TGTGCCAGCAGTTACTCCCTGGGGGGGAGGGCAGATACGCAGTATTTT. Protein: CASSYSLGGRADTQYF.

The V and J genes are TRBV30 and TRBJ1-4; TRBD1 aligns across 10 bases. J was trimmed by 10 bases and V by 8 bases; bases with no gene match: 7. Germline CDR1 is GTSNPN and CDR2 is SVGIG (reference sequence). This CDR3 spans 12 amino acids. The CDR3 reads CAVRQGAGKLFF. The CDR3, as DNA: TGTGCCGTCCGACAGGGGGCTGGAAAACTGTTTTTT.

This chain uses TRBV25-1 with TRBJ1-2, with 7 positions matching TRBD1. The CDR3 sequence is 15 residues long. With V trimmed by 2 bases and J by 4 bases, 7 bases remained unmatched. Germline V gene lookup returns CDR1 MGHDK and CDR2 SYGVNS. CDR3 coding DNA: TGTGCCAGCAGTGAAGAAGGCAGGGGGGCCTATGGCTACACCTTC. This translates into CASSEEGRGAYGYTF.

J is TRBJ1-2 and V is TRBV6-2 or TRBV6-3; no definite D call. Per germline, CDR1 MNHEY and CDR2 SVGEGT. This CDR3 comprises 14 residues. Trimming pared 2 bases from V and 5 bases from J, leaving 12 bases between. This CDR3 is CASSYEPTGYGYTF. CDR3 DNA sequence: TGTGCCAGCAGTTACGAGCCAACGGGGTATGGCTACACCTTC.

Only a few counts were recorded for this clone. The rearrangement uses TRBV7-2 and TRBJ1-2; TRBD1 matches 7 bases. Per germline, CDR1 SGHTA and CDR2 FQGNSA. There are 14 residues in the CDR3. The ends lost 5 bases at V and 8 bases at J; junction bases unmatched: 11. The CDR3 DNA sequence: TGTGCCAGCAGCCCGGACAGGACCGCGAGGGGCTACACCTTC. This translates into CASSPDRTARGYTF.

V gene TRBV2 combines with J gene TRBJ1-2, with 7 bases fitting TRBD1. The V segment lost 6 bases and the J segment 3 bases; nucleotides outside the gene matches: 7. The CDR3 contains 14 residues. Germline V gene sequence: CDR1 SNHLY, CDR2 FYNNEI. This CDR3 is CASRATGNYYGYTF. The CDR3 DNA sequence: TGTGCCAGCAGGGCGACAGGGAACTACTATGGCTACACCTTC.

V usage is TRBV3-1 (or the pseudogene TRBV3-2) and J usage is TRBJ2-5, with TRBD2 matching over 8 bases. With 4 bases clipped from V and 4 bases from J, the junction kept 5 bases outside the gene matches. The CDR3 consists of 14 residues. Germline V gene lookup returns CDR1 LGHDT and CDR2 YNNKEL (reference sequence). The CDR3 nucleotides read TGTGCCAGCAGCCTTCGGGGGGGCCTAGAGACCCAGTACTTC. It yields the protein CASSLRGGLETQYF.

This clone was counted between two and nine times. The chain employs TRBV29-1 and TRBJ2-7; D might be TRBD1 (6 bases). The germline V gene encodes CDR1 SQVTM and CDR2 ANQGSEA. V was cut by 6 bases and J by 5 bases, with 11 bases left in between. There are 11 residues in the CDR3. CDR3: CSVARGNEQYF. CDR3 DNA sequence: TGCAGCGTAGCCAGGGGAAACGAGCAGTACTTC.

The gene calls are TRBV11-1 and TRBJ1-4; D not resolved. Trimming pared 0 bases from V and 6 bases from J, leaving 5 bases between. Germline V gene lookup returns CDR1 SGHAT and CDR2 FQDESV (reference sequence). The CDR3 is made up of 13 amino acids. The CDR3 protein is CASSLASYEKLFF. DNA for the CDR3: TGTGCCAGCAGCTTAGCGTCATATGAAAAACTGTTTTTT.

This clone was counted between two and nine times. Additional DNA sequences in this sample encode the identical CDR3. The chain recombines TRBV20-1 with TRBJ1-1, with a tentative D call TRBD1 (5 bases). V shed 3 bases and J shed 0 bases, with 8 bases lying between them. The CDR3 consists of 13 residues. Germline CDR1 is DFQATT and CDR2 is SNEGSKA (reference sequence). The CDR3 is CSASRGMNTEAFF. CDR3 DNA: TGCAGTGCTAGTAGGGGCATGAACACTGAAGCTTTCTTT.

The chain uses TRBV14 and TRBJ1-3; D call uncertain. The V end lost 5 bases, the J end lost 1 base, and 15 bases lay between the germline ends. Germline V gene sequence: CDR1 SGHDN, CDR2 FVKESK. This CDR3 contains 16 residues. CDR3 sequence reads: CASSKMQAGSGNTIYF. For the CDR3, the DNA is TGTGCCAGCAGCAAGATGCAAGCAGGATCTGGAAACACCATATATTTT.